The 17 T cell receptor beta chains below were found in one sample sequenced in a study of T cell responses to AZD1222 COVID-19 vaccine. Assay used: immunoSEQ multiplex PCR; TCRdb lists only in-frame clones, some missing. Seen here are nearly 90,000 clones, approximately 91% observed once, and the top ten hold 5.8%. The source material was peripheral blood, sampled on day 0 of AZD1222 vaccination. These receptors all come from an adult in good health.

The chain has TRBV14 and TRBJ2-1; 8 bases are a match to TRBD1. The CDR3 extends over 15 amino acids. The V gene end was trimmed by 5 bases and the J gene end by 5 bases; junction bases not matched to a gene: 8. CDR1 is SGHDN, CDR2 FVKESK, per germline. The CDR3 sequence is CASSSRQGYDNEQFF. The CDR3 bases are TGTGCCAGCAGCTCCCGACAGGGGTACGACAATGAGCAGTTCTTC.

This chain joins TRBV7-9 and TRBJ2-5, with a weak D call TRBD2 (5 bases). The CDR3 runs to 14 residues. Germline-derived CDR1 and CDR2 are SEHNR and FQNEAQ (reference sequence). Between the trimmed V and J ends, which lost 5 bases and 5 bases, there was a span of 15 bases. This chain's CDR3 is CASSPSSMGETQYF. The DNA of the CDR3 is TGTGCCAGCAGCCCCTCTAGCATGGGGGAGACCCAGTACTTC.

The chain uses TRBV9 and TRBJ2-1, with D tentatively TRBD2 (5 bases). CDR1 is SGDLS, CDR2 YYNGEE, per germline. The CDR3 length is 17 residues. The germline V and J ends were trimmed by 7 bases and 9 bases, with 29 bases remaining between them. Here the CDR3 DNA reads TGTGCCAGCGACGCCGGGATATCGCGGTCTAGGTCGGGTGAGCAGTTCTTC. Protein product: CASDAGISRSRSGEQFF.

The chain uses TRBV3-1 (or the pseudogene TRBV3-2) and TRBJ2-5, with a weak D call TRBD2 (5 bases). This CDR3 is built from 15 residues. Trimming cost V 5 bases and J 5 bases, with 18 bases left between them. The germline CDR1 and CDR2 sequences are LGHDT and YNNKEL (reference sequence). This chain's CDR3 is CASSNSVLGLETQYF. CDR3 sequence (DNA): TGTGCCAGCAGCAATTCCGTACTAGGGTTGGAGACCCAGTACTTC.

The chain recombines TRBV28 with TRBJ2-3, with 8 bases lining up with TRBD1. Germline CDR1 reads MDHEN; CDR2 reads SYDVKM. The length of the CDR3 is 14 residues. Trimming removed 3 bases from V and 7 bases from J; junction bases left unmatched: 6. In DNA form, the CDR3 reads TGTGCCAGCAGTTTCGGCAGGGGGCCAAATACGCAGTATTTT. Its protein product is CASSFGRGPNTQYF.

This chain connects TRBV4-1 to TRBJ1-1; D uncertain. Trimming pared 4 bases from V and 1 base from J, leaving 10 bases between. CDR1 MGHRA and CDR2 YSYEKL come from the germline V gene. This CDR3 is 14 amino acids long. This CDR3 reads CASSPLTKNTEAFF. The CDR3 DNA is TGCGCCAGCAGCCCCTTGACAAAGAACACTGAAGCTTTCTTT.

V gene TRBV5-6 combines with J gene TRBJ2-1; a possible D gene is TRBD2 (6 bases). The CDR3 is made up of 16 amino acids. V was pared by 2 bases and J by 7 bases, with 19 bases between. Germline V CDR1 and CDR2: SGHDT, YYEEEE. CDR3 region: CASSLDREIAVNEQFF. DNA of the CDR3: TGTGCCAGCAGCTTAGACCGGGAGATAGCGGTTAATGAGCAGTTCTTC. Using reference TRBV5-6 and TRBJ2-1 for the parts outside the CDR3, the full variable domain is DAGVTQSPTHLIKTRGQQVTLRCSPKSGHDTVSWYQQALGQGPQFIFQYYEEEERQRGNFPDRFSGHQFPNYSSELNVNALLLGDSALYLCASSLDREIAVNEQFFGPGTRLTVL.

This chain links TRBV18 with TRBJ2-7; TRBD1 matches 11 bases. The CDR3 has 14 amino acids. Germline loops: CDR1 KGHSH, CDR2 LQKENI. The trim removed 3 bases at V and 2 bases at J, leaving 0 bases unmatched. The DNA of the CDR3 is TGTGCCAGCTCACCGGGACAGGGGGCCTACGAGCAGTACTTC. Protein sequence: CASSPGQGAYEQYF.

The rearrangement joins TRBV29-1 to TRBJ2-1; D call uncertain. CDR1 SQVTM and CDR2 ANQGSEA come from the germline V gene. The CDR3 loop spans 16 amino acids. Trimming removed 6 bases from V and 1 base from J, with 19 bases in between. CDR3 bases: TGCAGCGTGCCCGAACTTATGCGGAAGTCCTACAATGAGCAGTTCTTC. This encodes CSVPELMRKSYNEQFF.

V is TRBV15 and J is TRBJ2-7; D gene unclear. Germline CDR1 reads LNHNV; CDR2 reads YYDKDF (reference sequence). The CDR3 totals 14 residues. V was pared by 0 bases and J by 5 bases, with 11 bases between. For the CDR3, the DNA is TGTGCCACCAGCAGAGATTCCCCCCAGAACGAGCAGTACTTC. This codes for CATSRDSPQNEQYF.

The CDR3 DNA follows: TGTGCCAGCAGCGCCCTAGGGTTACGAGAGACCCAGTACTTC. Its protein is CASSALGLRETQYF. The rearrangement links TRBV5-6 to TRBJ2-5; D unclear. V shed 4 bases and J shed 4 bases, with 14 bases lying between them. CDR1 and CDR2 (germline): SGHDT, YYEEEE. There are 14 residues in the CDR3.

The chain is built from TRBV27 and TRBJ1-1; no firm D call. The CDR3 is 13 residues long. Germline V CDR1 and CDR2: MNHEY, SMNVEV (reference sequence). V was trimmed by 6 bases and J by 0 bases, leaving 8 bases between them. The CDR3 loop is CASRGRMNTEAFF. The DNA of the CDR3 is TGTGCCAGCAGAGGACGGATGAACACTGAAGCTTTCTTT.

The V gene is TRBV4-1, the J gene TRBJ2-7; D uncertain. V lost 1 base and J lost 1, with 11 bases in between. CDR3 length equals 15 residues. Germline CDR1 and CDR2: MGHRA and YSYEKL. CDR3 nucleotide sequence: TGCGCCAGCAGCCAAGCGGCGCAATCTTCCTACGAGCAGTACTTC. Protein product: CASSQAAQSSYEQYF.

The chain is built from TRBV24-1 and TRBJ2-1, with 10 bases fitting TRBD2. Unmatched junction bases numbered 14, after V lost 2 bases and J lost 5 bases. The CDR3 contains 19 residues. Germline loops: CDR1 KGHDR, CDR2 SFDVKD. The CDR3, as DNA: TGTGCCACCAGTGATTCGGATTGGGCTAGCGGGAGTGGAGACAATGAGCAGTTCTTC. Protein sequence: CATSDSDWASGSGDNEQFF.

The chain employs TRBV19 and TRBJ1-4, with D perhaps matching TRBD1 (5 bases). Trimming shortened V by 6 bases and J by 0 bases, and 26 bases separated the two germline ends. This CDR3 region has 20 residues. Germline V gives CDR1 LNHDA, CDR2 SQIVND (reference sequence). In nucleotides, the CDR3 is TGTGCCAGTAGGCGACCCCGGGACCCTGGGAGGCTTGCAACTAATGAAAAACTGTTTTTT. Translated: CASRRPRDPGRLATNEKLFF.

This chain connects TRBV19 to TRBJ2-5, with 9 bases that match TRBD1. V lost 4 bases, J lost 4 bases, and 7 bases stayed unmatched. This CDR3 region has 15 residues. In germline, CDR1 is LNHDA, CDR2 SQIVND (reference sequence). CDR3 DNA: TGTGCCAGTAGTAGGACAGGGGCTGGACGAGAGACCCAGTACTTC. It specifies CASSRTGAGRETQYF.

The chain is built from TRBV27 and TRBJ2-5; D gene ambiguous. Trimming pared 5 bases from V and 3 bases from J, leaving 13 bases between. The V gene's germline CDR1 is MNHEY and CDR2 SMNVEV (reference sequence). The CDR3 length is 14 residues. The CDR3 nucleotides are TGTGCCAGCAGTCCGTCCAGGATGGAAGAGACCCAGTACTTC. It is translated as CASSPSRMEETQYF.